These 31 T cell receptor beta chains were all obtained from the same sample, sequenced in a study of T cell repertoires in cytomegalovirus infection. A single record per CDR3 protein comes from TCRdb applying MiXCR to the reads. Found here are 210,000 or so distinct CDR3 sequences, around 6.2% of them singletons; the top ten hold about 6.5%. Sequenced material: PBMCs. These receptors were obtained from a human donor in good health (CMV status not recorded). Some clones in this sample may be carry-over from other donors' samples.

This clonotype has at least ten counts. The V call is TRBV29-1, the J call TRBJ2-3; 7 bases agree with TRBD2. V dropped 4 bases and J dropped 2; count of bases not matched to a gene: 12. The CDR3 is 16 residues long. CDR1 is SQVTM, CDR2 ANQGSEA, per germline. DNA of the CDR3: TGCAGCGTTGTGGGGGGGGTCGGGGGACCCACAGATACGCAGTATTTT. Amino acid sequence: CSVVGGVGGPTDTQYF.

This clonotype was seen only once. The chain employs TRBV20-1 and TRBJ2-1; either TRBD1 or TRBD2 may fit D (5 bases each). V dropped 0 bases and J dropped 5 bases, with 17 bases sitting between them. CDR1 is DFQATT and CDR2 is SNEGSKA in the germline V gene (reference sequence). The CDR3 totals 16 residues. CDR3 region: CSARDEGPERNNEQFF. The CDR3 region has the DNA TGCAGTGCTAGAGATGAGGGACCGGAACGAAACAATGAGCAGTTCTTC.

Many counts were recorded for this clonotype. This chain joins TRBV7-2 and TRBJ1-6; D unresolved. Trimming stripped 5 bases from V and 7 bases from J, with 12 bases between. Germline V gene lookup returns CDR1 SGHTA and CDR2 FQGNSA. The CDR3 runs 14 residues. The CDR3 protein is CASSALTGNSPLHF. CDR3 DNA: TGTGCCAGCAGCGCCTTGACGGGAAATTCACCCCTCCACTTT.

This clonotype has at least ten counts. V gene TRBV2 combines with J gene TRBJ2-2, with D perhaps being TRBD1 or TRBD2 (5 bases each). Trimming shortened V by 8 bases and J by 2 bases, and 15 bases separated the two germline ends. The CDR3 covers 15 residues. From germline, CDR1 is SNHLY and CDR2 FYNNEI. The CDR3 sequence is CASARDGINTGELFF. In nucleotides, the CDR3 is TGTGCCAGCGCTCGGGACGGAATCAACACCGGGGAGCTGTTTTTT.

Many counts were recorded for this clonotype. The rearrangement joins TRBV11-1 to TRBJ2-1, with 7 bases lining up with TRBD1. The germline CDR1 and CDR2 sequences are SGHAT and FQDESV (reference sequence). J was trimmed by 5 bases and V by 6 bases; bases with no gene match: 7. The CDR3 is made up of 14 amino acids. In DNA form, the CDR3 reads TGTGCCAGCAGACGACAGGGAGTGGACAATGAGCAGTTCTTC. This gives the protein CASRRQGVDNEQFF.

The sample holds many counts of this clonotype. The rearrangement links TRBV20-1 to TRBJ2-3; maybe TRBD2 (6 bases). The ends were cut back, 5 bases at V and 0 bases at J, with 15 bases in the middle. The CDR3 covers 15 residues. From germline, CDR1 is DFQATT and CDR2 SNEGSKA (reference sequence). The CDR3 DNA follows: TGCAGTGCTCTTCAGCGGGCCTCTAGCACAGATACGCAGTATTTT. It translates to CSALQRASSTDTQYF.

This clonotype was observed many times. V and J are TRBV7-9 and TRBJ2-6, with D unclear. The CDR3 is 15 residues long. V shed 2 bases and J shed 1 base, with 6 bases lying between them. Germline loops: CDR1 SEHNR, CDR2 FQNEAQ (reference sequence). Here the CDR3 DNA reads TGTGCCAGCAGCTTATGGGCGTCTGGGGCCAACGTCCTGACTTTC. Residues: CASSLWASGANVLTF.

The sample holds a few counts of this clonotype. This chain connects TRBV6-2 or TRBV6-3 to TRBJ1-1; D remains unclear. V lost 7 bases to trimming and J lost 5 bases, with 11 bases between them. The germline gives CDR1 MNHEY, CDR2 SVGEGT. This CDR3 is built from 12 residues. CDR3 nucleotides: TGTGCCAGCATCTCAGTGGGGACTGAAGCTTTCTTT. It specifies CASISVGTEAFF.

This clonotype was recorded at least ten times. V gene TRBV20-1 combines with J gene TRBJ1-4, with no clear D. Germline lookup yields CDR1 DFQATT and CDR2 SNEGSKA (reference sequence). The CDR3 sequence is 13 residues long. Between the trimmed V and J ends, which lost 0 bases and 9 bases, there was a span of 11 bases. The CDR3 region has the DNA TGCAGTGCTAGAGATCTCAGAGGGAAAAAACTGTTTTTT. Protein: CSARDLRGKKLFF.

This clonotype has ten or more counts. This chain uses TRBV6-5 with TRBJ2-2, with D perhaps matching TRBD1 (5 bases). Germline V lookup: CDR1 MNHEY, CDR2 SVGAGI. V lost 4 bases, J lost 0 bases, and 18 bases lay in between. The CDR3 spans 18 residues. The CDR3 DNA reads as TGTGCCAGCAGTTTCTCTCTACAGGTATTCACGAACACCGGGGAGCTGTTTTTT. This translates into CASSFSLQVFTNTGELFF.

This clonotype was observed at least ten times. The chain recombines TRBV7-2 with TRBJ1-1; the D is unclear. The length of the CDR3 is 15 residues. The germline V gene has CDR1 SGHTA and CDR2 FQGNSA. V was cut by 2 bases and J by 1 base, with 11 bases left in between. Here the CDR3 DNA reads TGTGCCAGCAGCTTAAGTTTTCGGGCGAACACTGAAGCTTTCTTT. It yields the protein CASSLSFRANTEAFF.

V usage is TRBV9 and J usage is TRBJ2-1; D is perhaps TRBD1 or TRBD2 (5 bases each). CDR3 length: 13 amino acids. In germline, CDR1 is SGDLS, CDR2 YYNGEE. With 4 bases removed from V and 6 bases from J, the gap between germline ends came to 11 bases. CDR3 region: CASSFRDVNEQFF. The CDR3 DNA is TGTGCCAGCAGCTTCCGGGACGTCAATGAGCAGTTCTTC.

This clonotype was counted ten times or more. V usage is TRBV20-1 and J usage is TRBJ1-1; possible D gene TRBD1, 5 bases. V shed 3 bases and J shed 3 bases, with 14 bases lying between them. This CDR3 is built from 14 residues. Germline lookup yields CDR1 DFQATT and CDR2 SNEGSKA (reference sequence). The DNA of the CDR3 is TGCAGTGCTAGGCGGGGGAGCAAGGACACTGAAGCTTTCTTT. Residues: CSARRGSKDTEAFF.

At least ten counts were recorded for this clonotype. In DNA form, the CDR3 reads TGTGCCAGCAGTGAAAGCTCCTATAATTCACCCCTCCACTTT. Its translation: CASSESSYNSPLHF. This rearrangement joins TRBV28 to TRBJ1-6, with unresolved D. Between the trimmed V and J ends, which lost 5 bases and 0 bases, there was a span of 5 bases. This CDR3 region has 14 residues. The V gene's germline CDR1 is MDHEN and CDR2 SYDVKM.

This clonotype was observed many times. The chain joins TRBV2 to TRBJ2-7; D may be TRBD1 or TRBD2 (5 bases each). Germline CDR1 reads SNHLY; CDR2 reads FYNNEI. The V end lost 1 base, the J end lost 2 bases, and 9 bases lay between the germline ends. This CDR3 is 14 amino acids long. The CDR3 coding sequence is TGTGCCAGCAGTGAAGGGGGGTTACCCTACGAGCAGTACTTC. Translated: CASSEGGLPYEQYF.

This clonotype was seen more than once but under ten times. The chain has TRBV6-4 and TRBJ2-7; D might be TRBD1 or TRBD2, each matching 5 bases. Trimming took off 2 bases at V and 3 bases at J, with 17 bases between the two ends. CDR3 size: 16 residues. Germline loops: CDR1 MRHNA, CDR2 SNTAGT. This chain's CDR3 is CASSDDSGLIHYEQYF. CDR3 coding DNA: TGTGCCAGCAGTGACGACAGTGGACTGATCCACTACGAGCAGTACTTC.

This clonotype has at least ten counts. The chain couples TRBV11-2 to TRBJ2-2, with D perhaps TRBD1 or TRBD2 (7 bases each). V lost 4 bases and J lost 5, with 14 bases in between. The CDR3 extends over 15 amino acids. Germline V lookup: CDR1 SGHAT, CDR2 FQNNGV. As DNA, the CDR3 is TGTGCCAGCAGCTCCCGACAGGGAGGGACCGGGGAGCTGTTTTTT. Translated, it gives CASSSRQGGTGELFF.

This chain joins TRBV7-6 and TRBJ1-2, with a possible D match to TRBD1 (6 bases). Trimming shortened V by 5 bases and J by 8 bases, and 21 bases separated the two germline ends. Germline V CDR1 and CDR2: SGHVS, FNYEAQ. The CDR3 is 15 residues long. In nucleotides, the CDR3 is TGTGCCAGCAGCGCCCACCAGGGGCAGGGCTACGGCTACACCTTC. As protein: CASSAHQGQGYGYTF.

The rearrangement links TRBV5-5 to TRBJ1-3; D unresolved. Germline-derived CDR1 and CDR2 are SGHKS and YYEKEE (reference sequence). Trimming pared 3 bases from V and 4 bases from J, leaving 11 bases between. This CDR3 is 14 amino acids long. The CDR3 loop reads CASSSPTSGNTIYF. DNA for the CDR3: TGTGCCAGCAGCTCCCCGACATCGGGAAACACCATATATTTT.

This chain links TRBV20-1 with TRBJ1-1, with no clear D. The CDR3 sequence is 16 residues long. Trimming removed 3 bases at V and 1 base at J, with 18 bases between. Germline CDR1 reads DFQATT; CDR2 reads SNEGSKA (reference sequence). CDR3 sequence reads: CSARSESAVRNTEAFF. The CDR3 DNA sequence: TGCAGTGCTAGGTCGGAGTCGGCGGTACGGAACACTGAAGCTTTCTTT.

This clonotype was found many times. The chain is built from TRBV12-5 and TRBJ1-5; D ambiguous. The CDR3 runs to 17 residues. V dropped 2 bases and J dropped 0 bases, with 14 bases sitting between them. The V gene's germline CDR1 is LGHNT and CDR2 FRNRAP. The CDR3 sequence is CASGLRTANYSNQPQHF. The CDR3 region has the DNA TGTGCTAGTGGTTTGAGGACCGCGAACTATAGCAATCAGCCCCAGCATTTT.

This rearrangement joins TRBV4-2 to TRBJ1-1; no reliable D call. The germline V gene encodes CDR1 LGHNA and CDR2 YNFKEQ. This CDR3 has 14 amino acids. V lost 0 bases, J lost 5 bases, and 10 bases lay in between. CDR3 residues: CASSQDGRETEAFF. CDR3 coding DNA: TGTGCCAGCAGCCAAGATGGGCGGGAGACTGAAGCTTTCTTT.

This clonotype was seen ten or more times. CDR3 amino acids: CASSYTANSGANVLTF. CDR3 bases: TGTGCCAGCAGCTACACAGCGAACTCTGGGGCCAACGTCCTGACTTTC. This sequence joins TRBV7-8 and TRBJ2-6; D is ambiguous. This CDR3 has 16 amino acids. V dropped 4 bases and J dropped 0 bases, with 10 bases sitting between them. CDR1 is SGHVS, CDR2 FQNEAQ, per germline.

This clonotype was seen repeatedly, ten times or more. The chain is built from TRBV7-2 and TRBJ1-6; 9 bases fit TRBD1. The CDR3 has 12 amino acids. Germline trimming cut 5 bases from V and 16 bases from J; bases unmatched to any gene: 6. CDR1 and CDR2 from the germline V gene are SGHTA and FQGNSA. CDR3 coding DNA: TGTGCCAGCAGCGGGGACAGGGCGGCACTCCACTTT. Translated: CASSGDRAALHF.

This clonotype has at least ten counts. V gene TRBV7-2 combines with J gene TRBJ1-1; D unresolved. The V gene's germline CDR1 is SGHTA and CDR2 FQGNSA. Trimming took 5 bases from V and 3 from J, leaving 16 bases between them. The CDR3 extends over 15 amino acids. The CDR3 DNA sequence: TGTGCCAGCAGCCCCGTTGGGAGGGCTGACACTGAAGCTTTCTTT. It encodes CASSPVGRADTEAFF. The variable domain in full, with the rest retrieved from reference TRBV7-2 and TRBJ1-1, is GAGVSQSPSNKVTEKGKDVELRCDPISGHTALYWYRQSLGQGLEFLIYFQGNSAPDKSGLPSDRFSAERTGGSVSTLTIQRTQQEDSAVYLCASSPVGRADTEAFFGQGTRLTVV.

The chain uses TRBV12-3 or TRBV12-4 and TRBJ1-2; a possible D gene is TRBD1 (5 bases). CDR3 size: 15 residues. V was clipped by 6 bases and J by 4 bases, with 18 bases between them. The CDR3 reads CASSLTGVSSYGYTF. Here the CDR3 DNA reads TGTGCCAGCAGCCTAACGGGGGTTTCCAGCTATGGCTACACCTTC.

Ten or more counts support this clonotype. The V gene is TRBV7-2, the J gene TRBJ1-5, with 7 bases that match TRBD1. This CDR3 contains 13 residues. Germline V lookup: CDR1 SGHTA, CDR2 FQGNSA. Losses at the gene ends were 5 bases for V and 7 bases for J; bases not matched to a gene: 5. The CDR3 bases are TGTGCCAGCAGCCAGACAGGGTGGCAGCCCCAGCATTTT. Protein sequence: CASSQTGWQPQHF.

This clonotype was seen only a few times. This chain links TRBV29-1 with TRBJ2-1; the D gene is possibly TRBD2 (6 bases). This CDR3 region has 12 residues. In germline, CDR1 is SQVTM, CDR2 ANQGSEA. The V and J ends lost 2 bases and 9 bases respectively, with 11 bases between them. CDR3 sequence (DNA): TGCAGCGTTGAAAAGGGAGGCGGTGAGCAGTTCTTC. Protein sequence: CSVEKGGGEQFF.

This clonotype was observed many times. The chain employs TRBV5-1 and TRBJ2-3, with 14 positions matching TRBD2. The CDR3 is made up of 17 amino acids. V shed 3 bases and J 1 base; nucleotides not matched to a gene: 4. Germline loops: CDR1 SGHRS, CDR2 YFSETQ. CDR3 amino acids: CASSWGLAGARTDTQYF. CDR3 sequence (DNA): TGCGCCAGCAGCTGGGGACTAGCGGGGGCCCGCACAGATACGCAGTATTTT.

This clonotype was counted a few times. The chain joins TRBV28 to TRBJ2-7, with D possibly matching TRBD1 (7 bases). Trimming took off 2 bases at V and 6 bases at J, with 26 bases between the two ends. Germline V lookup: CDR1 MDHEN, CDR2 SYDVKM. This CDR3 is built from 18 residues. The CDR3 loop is CASSLVRQGVRGGSEQYF. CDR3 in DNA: TGTGCCAGCAGTTTAGTAAGGCAGGGGGTACGGGGAGGATCCGAGCAGTACTTC.

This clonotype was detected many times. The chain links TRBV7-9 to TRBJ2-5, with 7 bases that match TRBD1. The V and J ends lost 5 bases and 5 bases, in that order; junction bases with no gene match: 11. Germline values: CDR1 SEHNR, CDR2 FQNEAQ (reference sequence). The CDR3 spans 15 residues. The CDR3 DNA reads TGTGCCAGCAGCCCTCGACAGGGAGCTGAGGAGACCCAGTACTTC. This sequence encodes CASSPRQGAEETQYF.